These 11 T cell receptor beta chains came from one sample sequenced in a study of cytomegalovirus exposure and HLA in healthy donors. Researchers ran the PCR with 60 Vbeta and 13 Jbeta primers. Profiled with immunoSEQ multiplex PCR; TCRdb holds only in-frame clones, not every one. The data contain roughly 89,000 clones, less than 80% of them singletons. Sequencing input: PBMCs. The receptors were gathered from a woman between 45 and 60 years old in good health and CMV-seropositive.

The chain employs TRBV6-6 and TRBJ2-2; 10 bases are shared with TRBD2. The CDR3 is 16 amino acids. The trim removed 6 bases at V and 3 bases at J, leaving 7 bases unmatched. Germline CDR1 MNHNY, CDR2 SVGAGI (reference sequence). CDR3 loop: CASSFSLAGDTGELFF. The CDR3 region has the DNA TGTGCCAGCAGCTTCAGTCTAGCGGGGGACACCGGGGAGCTGTTTTTT.

The rearrangement joins TRBV18 to TRBJ1-5; D is perhaps TRBD1 (6 bases). The CDR3 totals 17 residues. V was clipped by 3 bases and J by 4 bases, with 19 bases between them. Germline values: CDR1 KGHSH, CDR2 LQKENI. The CDR3: CASSPGRRGGGNQPQHF. The CDR3 nucleotides read TGTGCCAGCTCACCCGGGAGGAGAGGGGGTGGAAATCAGCCCCAGCATTTT.

The chain employs TRBV5-4 and TRBJ1-1; tentative D call: TRBD1 (6 bases). The CDR3 runs to 13 residues. Germline-derived CDR1 and CDR2 are SGHNT and YYREEE (reference sequence). Trimming removed 2 bases at V and 4 bases at J, with 9 bases between. The CDR3 loop is CASSFRGGTEAFF. Written as DNA, the CDR3 is TGTGCCAGCAGCTTCAGAGGGGGCACTGAAGCTTTCTTT.

J is TRBJ1-2 and V is TRBV7-8; no reliable D call. Per germline, CDR1 SGHVS and CDR2 FQNEAQ. V was clipped by 1 base and J by 6 bases, with 15 bases between them. The CDR3 extends over 15 amino acids. For the CDR3, the DNA is TGTGCCAGCAGCTTAGGTCTATGGCCAGGTGATGGCTACACCTTC. The encoded protein is CASSLGLWPGDGYTF. The variable domain in full, with the rest retrieved from reference TRBV7-8 and TRBJ1-2, is GAGVSQSPRYKVAKRGQDVALRCDPISGHVSLFWYQQALGQGPEFLTYFQNEAQLDKSGLPSDRFFAERPEGSVSTLKIQRTQQEDSAVYLCASSLGLWPGDGYTFGSGTRLTVV.

At least ten counts were recorded for this clone. The chain carries TRBV10-2 and TRBJ2-7; TRBD1 is a possible D gene (6 bases). Germline V gene sequence: CDR1 WSHSY, CDR2 SAAADI. V dropped 5 bases and J dropped 0 bases, with 14 bases sitting between them. The CDR3 contains 15 residues. CDR3 loop: CASSPTGLSSYEQYF. In nucleotides, the CDR3 is TGCGCCAGCAGTCCAACAGGGTTAAGCTCCTACGAGCAGTACTTC.

The chain combines TRBV19 with TRBJ2-5, with TRBD2 as a possible D gene (7 bases). The CDR3 consists of 13 residues. The V end lost 3 bases, the J end lost 10 bases, and 15 bases lay between the germline ends. Germline-derived CDR1 and CDR2 are LNHDA and SQIVND (reference sequence). CDR3 loop: CASSMEQGGIQYF. The DNA of the CDR3 is TGTGCCAGTAGTATGGAACAGGGAGGGATCCAGTACTTC.

The chain combines TRBV18 with TRBJ1-2; TRBD1 aligns across 9 bases. CDR1 and CDR2 from the germline V gene are KGHSH and LQKENI. The CDR3 length is 16 residues. V was pared by 3 bases and J by 2 bases, with 7 bases of the junction left unmatched. For the CDR3, the DNA is TGTGCCAGCTCACCCGGTACCGGACAGGGGAACTATGGCTACACCTTC. Translation gives CASSPGTGQGNYGYTF. Looking up the rest from reference TRBV18 and TRBJ1-2 gives the full variable domain: NAGVMQNPRHLVRRRGQEARLRCSPMKGHSHVYWYRQLPEEGLKFMVYLQKENIIDESGMPKERFSAEFPKEGPSILRIQQVVRGDSAAYFCASSPGTGQGNYGYTFGSGTRLTVV.

The CDR3 DNA reads TGTGCCAGCAGTTCTTCAGTAGGAGCCATGAACACTGAAGCTTTCTTT. Encoded protein: CASSSSVGAMNTEAFF. The chain is built from TRBV7-8 and TRBJ1-1; no definite D call. There are 16 residues in the CDR3. Germline CDR1 and CDR2: SGHVS and FQNEAQ. Trimming shortened V by 6 bases and J by 0 bases, and 17 bases separated the two germline ends.

The V gene is TRBV5-5, the J gene TRBJ2-1; D perhaps matches TRBD2 (5 bases). The V and J ends lost 0 bases and 9 bases respectively, with 10 bases between them. The CDR3 loop spans 13 amino acids. Germline CDR1 is SGHKS and CDR2 is YYEKEE (reference sequence). Here the CDR3 reads CASSLGGLVEQFF. The CDR3 DNA follows: TGTGCCAGCAGCTTGGGAGGGTTGGTTGAGCAGTTCTTC.

J is TRBJ2-3 and V is TRBV7-9; D uncertain. The germline V gene has CDR1 SEHNR and CDR2 FQNEAQ (reference sequence). Trimming shortened V by 1 base and J by 6 bases, and 8 bases separated the two germline ends. There are 13 residues in the CDR3. The CDR3 bases are TGTGCCAGCAGCTTAGGCTTACGGGATACGCAGTATTTT. The encoded protein is CASSLGLRDTQYF. The full variable domain, completed using reference TRBV7-9 and TRBJ2-3, is DTGVSQNPRHKITKRGQNVTFRCDPISEHNRLYWYRQTLGQGPEFLTYFQNEAQLEKSRLLSDRFSAERPKGSFSTLEIQRTEQGDSAMYLCASSLGLRDTQYFGPGTRLTVL.

This clone has a handful of counts. V and J are TRBV9 and TRBJ1-1, with D possibly matching TRBD1 (6 bases). This CDR3 is built from 13 residues. CDR1 and CDR2 (germline): SGDLS, YYNGEE. V lost 4 bases to trimming and J lost 9 bases, with 16 bases between them. CDR3 region: CASSSGSWGQAFF. In nucleotides, the CDR3 is TGTGCCAGCAGCTCTGGGTCTTGGGGGCAAGCTTTCTTT.